These T cell receptor beta chains were read from a single sample in a study of blood T cells in healthy people across ages. TCRdb used MiXCR to reprocess the 5' RACE reads, holding one entry per CDR3 protein. The top ten clones hold just over 15% of a sample with around 650,000 distinct CDR3 sequences, 32% of them seen once. Sequences were obtained from blood. These receptors came from a woman of 80 years or more in good health. The CDR3 runs from the conserved cysteine through the conserved F or W. Each record gives: CDR3 protein, CDR3 DNA, J gene, V gene, clone size, D gene. A D gene is named only where the DNA matches it firmly. A row's size may be missing; if present it is once, few, many or a size class.

CDR3 protein: CASSPGTGMNTEAFF
CDR3 DNA: TGTGCCAGCAGTCCCGGGACGGGAATGAACACTGAAGCTTTCTTT
J gene: TRBJ1-1
V gene: TRBV27
clone size: many
D gene: NA

CDR3 protein: CSAIQGSLRGTEAFF
CDR3 DNA: TGCAGTGCTATACAGGGTTCCCTTCGAGGCACTGAAGCTTTCTTT
J gene: TRBJ1-1
V gene: TRBV20-1
clone size: NA
D gene: NA

CDR3 protein: CASSADGDTDTQYF
CDR3 DNA: TGTGCCAGCAGCGCGGACGGGGACACAGATACGCAGTATTTT
J gene: TRBJ2-3
V gene: TRBV9
clone size: many
D gene: NA

CDR3 protein: CSARVASATNEKLFF
CDR3 DNA: TGCAGTGCTAGAGTAGCCAGTGCAACTAATGAAAAACTGTTTTTT
J gene: TRBJ1-4
V gene: TRBV20-1
clone size: many
D gene: NA

CDR3 protein: CASSSGTSGRASTDTQYF
CDR3 DNA: TGTGCCAGCAGCTCAGGGACTAGCGGGAGAGCAAGCACAGATACGCAGTATTTT
J gene: TRBJ2-3
V gene: TRBV7-3
clone size: NA
D gene: TRBD2

CDR3 protein: CASSPWGSGGNVYGYTF
CDR3 DNA: TGTGCCAGCAGCCCGTGGGGGTCAGGGGGAAATGTCTATGGCTACACCTTC
J gene: TRBJ1-2
V gene: TRBV5-4
clone size: NA
D gene: TRBD1

CDR3 protein: CSATGDSTLSYNEQFF
CDR3 DNA: TGCAGTGCTACCGGGGACAGTACCCTCTCCTACAATGAGCAGTTCTTC
J gene: TRBJ2-1
V gene: TRBV20-1
clone size: NA
D gene: TRBD1

CDR3 protein: CASSQDPTRTLEAFF
CDR3 DNA: TGTGCCAGCAGCCAAGATCCCACCCGGACCCTGGAAGCTTTCTTT
J gene: TRBJ1-1
V gene: TRBV4-2
clone size: many
D gene: NA

CDR3 protein: CASSYGAGPRTPIQYF
CDR3 DNA: TGTGCCAGCAGTTATGGGGCAGGCCCCCGGACACCCATTCAGTACTTC
J gene: TRBJ2-4
V gene: TRBV6-5
clone size: NA
D gene: NA

CDR3 protein: CASSLWPSANGYTF
CDR3 DNA: TGTGCCAGCAGTTTATGGCCCTCGGCGAATGGCTACACCTTC
J gene: TRBJ1-2
V gene: TRBV28
clone size: many
D gene: NA

CDR3 protein: CATSRDLSGVGQFF
CDR3 DNA: TGTGCCACCAGCAGAGATCTCAGTGGGGTAGGGCAGTTCTTC
J gene: TRBJ2-1
V gene: TRBV15
clone size: NA
D gene: NA

CDR3 protein: CASSSAGVNQPQHF
CDR3 DNA: TGTGCCAGCAGTTCTGCAGGGGTCAATCAGCCCCAGCATTTT
J gene: TRBJ1-5
V gene: TRBV6-6
clone size: many
D gene: NA

CDR3 protein: CASSRRTGVISGELFF
CDR3 DNA: TGTGCCAGCAGCCGAAGGACAGGGGTGATATCCGGGGAGCTGTTTTTT
J gene: TRBJ2-2
V gene: TRBV3-1
clone size: NA
D gene: TRBD1

CDR3 protein: CASSSNLETQYF
CDR3 DNA: TGTGCCAGCAGTTCCAACTTAGAGACCCAGTACTTC
J gene: TRBJ2-5
V gene: TRBV6-5
clone size: many
D gene: NA

CDR3 protein: CSARSLAAPRTDTQYF
CDR3 DNA: TGCAGTGCTAGATCCCTCGCGGCCCCTCGCACAGATACGCAGTATTTT
J gene: TRBJ2-3
V gene: TRBV20-1
clone size: NA
D gene: NA

CDR3 protein: CASSLVASGGMGSYEQYF
CDR3 DNA: TGTGCCAGCAGCTTAGTTGCCAGCGGGGGTATGGGCTCCTACGAGCAGTACTTC
J gene: TRBJ2-7
V gene: TRBV7-6
clone size: many
D gene: TRBD2

CDR3 protein: CASSRRGTEAFF
CDR3 DNA: TGTGCCAGCAGCCGGCGCGGCACTGAAGCTTTCTTT
J gene: TRBJ1-1
V gene: TRBV7-9
clone size: many
D gene: NA

CDR3 protein: CAWSVSRGLYSNQPQHF
CDR3 DNA: TGTGCCTGGAGTGTCTCCAGGGGCCTCTATAGCAATCAGCCCCAGCATTTT
J gene: TRBJ1-5
V gene: TRBV30
clone size: NA
D gene: NA

CDR3 protein: CASSQAGGPGETQYF
CDR3 DNA: TGTGCCAGCAGCCAAGCGGGAGGGCCGGGAGAGACCCAGTACTTC
J gene: TRBJ2-5
V gene: TRBV11-2
clone size: once
D gene: TRBD2

CDR3 protein: CSANGRTEAFF
CDR3 DNA: TGCAGTGCTAATGGTAGGACTGAAGCTTTCTTT
J gene: TRBJ1-1
V gene: TRBV20-1
clone size: many
D gene: NA

CDR3 protein: CSARDPTFDGTEQFF
CDR3 DNA: TGCAGTGCTAGGGACCCGACTTTTGATGGGACTGAGCAGTTCTTC
J gene: TRBJ2-1
V gene: TRBV20-1
clone size: NA
D gene: NA

CDR3 protein: CSVEDRSGRNVDEQFF
CDR3 DNA: TGCAGCGTTGAAGATAGATCGGGCAGGAATGTCGATGAGCAGTTCTTC
J gene: TRBJ2-1
V gene: TRBV29-1
clone size: NA
D gene: NA

CDR3 protein: CASSLDLRGEQFF
CDR3 DNA: TGTGCCAGCAGCTTAGACCTACGGGGTGAGCAGTTCTTC
J gene: TRBJ2-1
V gene: TRBV7-2
clone size: NA
D gene: NA

CDR3 protein: CASRQGEDYGYTF
CDR3 DNA: TGTGCCAGTCGACAGGGGGAAGACTATGGCTACACCTTC
J gene: TRBJ1-2
V gene: TRBV2
clone size: many
D gene: TRBD1

CDR3 protein: CAISEAKETQYF
CDR3 DNA: TGTGCCATCAGTGAGGCGAAAGAGACCCAGTACTTC
J gene: TRBJ2-5
V gene: TRBV10-3
clone size: many
D gene: NA

CDR3 protein: CSAIIRGMNTEAFF
CDR3 DNA: TGCAGTGCTATAATAAGGGGGATGAACACTGAAGCTTTCTTT
J gene: TRBJ1-1
V gene: TRBV20-1
clone size: NA
D gene: NA

CDR3 protein: CSVEAYLKDTQYF
CDR3 DNA: TGCAGCGTTGAAGCCTATCTGAAGGATACGCAGTATTTT
J gene: TRBJ2-3
V gene: TRBV29-1
clone size: NA
D gene: NA

CDR3 protein: CASISRQGCHEQYF
CDR3 DNA: TGTGCCAGCATCTCAAGACAGGGGTGCCACGAGCAGTACTTC
J gene: TRBJ2-7
V gene: TRBV14
clone size: few
D gene: TRBD1

CDR3 protein: CASSLGSAYQETQYF
CDR3 DNA: TGCGCCAGCAGCTTGGGGTCTGCATACCAAGAGACCCAGTACTTC
J gene: TRBJ2-5
V gene: TRBV5-1
clone size: NA
D gene: NA

CDR3 protein: CSAREGQAYSGANVLTF
CDR3 DNA: TGCAGTGCTAGAGAGGGACAGGCTTATTCTGGGGCCAACGTCCTGACTTTC
J gene: TRBJ2-6
V gene: TRBV20-1
clone size: NA
D gene: TRBD1

CDR3 protein: CASTREQGASIPLHF
CDR3 DNA: TGTGCCAGCACCCGAGAACAGGGGGCCTCTATCCCCCTCCACTTT
J gene: TRBJ1-6
V gene: TRBV6-1
clone size: few
D gene: TRBD1